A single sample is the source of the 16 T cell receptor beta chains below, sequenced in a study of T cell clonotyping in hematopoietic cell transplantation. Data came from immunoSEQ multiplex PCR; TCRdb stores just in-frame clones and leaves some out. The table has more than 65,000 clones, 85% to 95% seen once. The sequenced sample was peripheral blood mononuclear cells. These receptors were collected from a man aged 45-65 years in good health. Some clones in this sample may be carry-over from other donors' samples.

The CDR3 spells CASSLTPNTGELFF. For the CDR3, the DNA is TGTGCCAGCAGCCTCACACCGAACACCGGGGAGCTGTTTTTT. The rearrangement joins TRBV9 to TRBJ2-2; D call uncertain. Germline V gene data show CDR1 as SGDLS and CDR2 as YYNGEE. CDR3 length equals 14 residues. Between the trimmed V and J ends, which lost 4 bases and 0 bases, there was a span of 7 bases.

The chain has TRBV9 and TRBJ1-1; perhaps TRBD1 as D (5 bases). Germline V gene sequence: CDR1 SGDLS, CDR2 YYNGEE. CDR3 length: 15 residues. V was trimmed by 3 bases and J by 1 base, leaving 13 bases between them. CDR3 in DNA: TGTGCCAGCAGCGGACACCGGGGCCCGAACACTGAAGCTTTCTTT. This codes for CASSGHRGPNTEAFF. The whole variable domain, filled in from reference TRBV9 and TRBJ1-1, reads DSGVTQTPKHLITATGQRVTLRCSPRSGDLSVYWYQQSLDQGLQFLIQYYNGEERAKGNILERFSAQQFPDLHSELNLSSLELGDSALYFCASSGHRGPNTEAFFGQGTRLTVV.

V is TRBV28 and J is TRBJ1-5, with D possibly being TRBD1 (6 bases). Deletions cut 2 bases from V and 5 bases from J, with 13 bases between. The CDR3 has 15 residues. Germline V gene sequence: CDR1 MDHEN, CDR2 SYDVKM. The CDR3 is CASSLLGGWHQPQHF. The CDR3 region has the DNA TGTGCCAGCAGTTTACTAGGGGGGTGGCATCAGCCCCAGCATTTT.

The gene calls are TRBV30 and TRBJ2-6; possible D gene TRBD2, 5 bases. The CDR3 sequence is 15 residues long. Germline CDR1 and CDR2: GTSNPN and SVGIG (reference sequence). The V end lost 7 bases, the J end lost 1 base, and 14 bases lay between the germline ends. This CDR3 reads CASGLALSGANVLTF. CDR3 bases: TGTGCCTCTGGACTTGCCCTGTCTGGGGCCAACGTCCTGACTTTC.

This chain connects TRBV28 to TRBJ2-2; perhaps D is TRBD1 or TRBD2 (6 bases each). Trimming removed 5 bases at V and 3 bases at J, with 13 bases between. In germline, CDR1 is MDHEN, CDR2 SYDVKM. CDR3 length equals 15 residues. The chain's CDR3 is CASSAGTLYTGELFF. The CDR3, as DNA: TGTGCCAGCAGTGCGGGGACACTGTACACCGGGGAGCTGTTTTTT.

The CDR3 sequence is CASSLLRLGATNEKLFF. The CDR3, as DNA: TGTGCCAGCAGCTTGCTTAGGTTGGGGGCAACTAATGAAAAACTGTTTTTT. The rearrangement links TRBV5-6 to TRBJ1-4; D may be TRBD1 (5 bases). This CDR3 is built from 17 residues. V lost 1 base and J lost 0, with 13 bases in between. CDR1 is SGHDT and CDR2 is YYEEEE in the germline V gene.

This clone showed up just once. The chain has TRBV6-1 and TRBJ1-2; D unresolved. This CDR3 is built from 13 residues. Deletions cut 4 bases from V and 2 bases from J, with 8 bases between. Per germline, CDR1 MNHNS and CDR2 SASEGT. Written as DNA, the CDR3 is TGTGCCAGCAGTGGAACAGCCAACTATGGCTACACCTTC. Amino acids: CASSGTANYGYTF.

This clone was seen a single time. The CDR3 DNA follows: TGTGCCAGCAGCTTGGGTAGATTGGGACGGACCGGGGAGCTGTTTTTT. This translates into CASSLGRLGRTGELFF. The V call is TRBV5-6, the J call TRBJ2-2; D tentatively fits TRBD1 or TRBD2 (5 bases each). CDR1 SGHDT and CDR2 YYEEEE come from the germline V gene. The CDR3 runs to 16 residues. Trimming left V 0 bases short and J 5 bases short, with 14 bases between. Complete variable domain (other parts from reference TRBV5-6 and TRBJ2-2): DAGVTQSPTHLIKTRGQQVTLRCSPKSGHDTVSWYQQALGQGPQFIFQYYEEEERQRGNFPDRFSGHQFPNYSSELNVNALLLGDSALYLCASSLGRLGRTGELFFGEGSRLTVL.

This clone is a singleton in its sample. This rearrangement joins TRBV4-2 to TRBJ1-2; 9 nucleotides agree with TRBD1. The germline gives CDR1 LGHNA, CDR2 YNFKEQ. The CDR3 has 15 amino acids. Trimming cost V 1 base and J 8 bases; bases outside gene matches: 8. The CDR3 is CASSQGGTGPRGYTF. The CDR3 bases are TGTGCCAGCAGCCAAGGGGGGACAGGGCCACGGGGCTACACCTTC.

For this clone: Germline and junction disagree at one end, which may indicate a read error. CDR3 in amino acids: CASSHTPLAGELFF. The CDR3 coding sequence is TGTGCCAGCAGTCACACTCCCTTGGCCGGCGAGCTGTTTTTT. This rearrangement joins TRBV28 to TRBJ2-2; the D is unclear. The germline gives CDR1 MDHEN, CDR2 SYDVKM. The CDR3 length is 14 residues.

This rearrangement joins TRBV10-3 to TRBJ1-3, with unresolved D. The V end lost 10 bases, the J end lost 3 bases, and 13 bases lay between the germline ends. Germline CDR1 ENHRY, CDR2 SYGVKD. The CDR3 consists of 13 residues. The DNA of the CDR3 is TGTGCCACCTTACACAGTGGTGGAAACACCATATATTTT. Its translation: CATLHSGGNTIYF.

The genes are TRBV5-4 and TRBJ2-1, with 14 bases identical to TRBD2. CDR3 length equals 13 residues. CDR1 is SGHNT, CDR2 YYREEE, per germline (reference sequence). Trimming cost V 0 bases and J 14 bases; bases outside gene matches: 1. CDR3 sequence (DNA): TGTGCCAGCAGCTTGGGACTAGCGGGGGGGAAGTTCTTC. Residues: CASSLGLAGGKFF.

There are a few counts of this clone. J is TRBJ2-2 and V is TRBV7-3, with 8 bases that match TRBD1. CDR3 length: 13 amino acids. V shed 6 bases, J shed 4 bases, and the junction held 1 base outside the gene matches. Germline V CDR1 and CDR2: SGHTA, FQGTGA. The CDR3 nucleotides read TGTGCCAGCAGGGACAGGGCCACCGGGGAGCTGTTTTTT. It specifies CASRDRATGELFF.

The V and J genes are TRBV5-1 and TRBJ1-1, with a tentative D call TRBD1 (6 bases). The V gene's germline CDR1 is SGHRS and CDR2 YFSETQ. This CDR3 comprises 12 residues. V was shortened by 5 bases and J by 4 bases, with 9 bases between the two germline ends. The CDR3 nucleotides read TGCGCCAGCAGAGGACAGAGCACTGAAGCTTTCTTT. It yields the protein CASRGQSTEAFF.

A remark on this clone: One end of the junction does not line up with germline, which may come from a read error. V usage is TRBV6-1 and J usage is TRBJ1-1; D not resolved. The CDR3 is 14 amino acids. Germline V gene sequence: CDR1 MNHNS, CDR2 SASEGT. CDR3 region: CASREGLLNTEAFF. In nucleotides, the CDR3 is TGTGCCAGCAGGGAAGGGTTACTGAACACTGAAGCTTTCTTT.

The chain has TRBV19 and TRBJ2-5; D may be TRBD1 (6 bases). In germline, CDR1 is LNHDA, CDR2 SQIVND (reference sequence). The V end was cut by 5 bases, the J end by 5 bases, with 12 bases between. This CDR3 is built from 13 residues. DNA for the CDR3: TGTGCCAGTAGTCCTTGGGACACCGAGACCCAGTACTTC. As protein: CASSPWDTETQYF.